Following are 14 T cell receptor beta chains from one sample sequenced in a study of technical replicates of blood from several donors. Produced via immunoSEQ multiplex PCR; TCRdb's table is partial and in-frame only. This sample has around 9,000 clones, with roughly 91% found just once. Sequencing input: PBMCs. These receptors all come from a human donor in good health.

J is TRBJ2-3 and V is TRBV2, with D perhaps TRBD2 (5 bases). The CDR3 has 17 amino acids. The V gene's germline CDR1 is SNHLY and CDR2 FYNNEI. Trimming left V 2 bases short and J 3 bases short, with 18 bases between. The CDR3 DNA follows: TGTGCCAGCAGTGAAACTAGTCCCTATGGGTCAACAGATACGCAGTATTTT. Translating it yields CASSETSPYGSTDTQYF. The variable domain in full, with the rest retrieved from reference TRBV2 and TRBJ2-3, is EPEVTQTPSHQVTQMGQEVILRCVPISNHLYFYWYRQILGQKVEFLVSFYNNEISEKSEIFDDQFSVERPDGSNFTLKIRSTKLEDSAMYFCASSETSPYGSTDTQYFGPGTRLTVL.

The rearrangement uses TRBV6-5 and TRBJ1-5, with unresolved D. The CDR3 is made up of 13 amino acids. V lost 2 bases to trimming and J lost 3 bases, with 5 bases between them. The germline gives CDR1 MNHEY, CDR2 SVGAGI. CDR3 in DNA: TGTGCCAGCAGTTACACACCCAATCAGCCCCAGCATTTT. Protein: CASSYTPNQPQHF.

CDR3 protein: CASSYSRGNQPQHF. CDR3 DNA: TGTGCCAGCAGTTACTCGAGGGGCAATCAGCCCCAGCATTTT. The chain employs TRBV6-5 and TRBJ1-5, with D unresolved. The CDR3 is 14 residues long. The germline V and J ends were trimmed by 0 bases and 2 bases, with 5 bases remaining between them. CDR1 is MNHEY and CDR2 is SVGAGI in the germline V gene.

CDR3 coding DNA: TGTGCCAGCCCTATGTCCTACGAGCAGTACTTC. It codes for CASPMSYEQYF. This rearrangement joins TRBV6-1 to TRBJ2-7; D remains ambiguous. The CDR3 is 11 amino acids. Germline V lookup: CDR1 MNHNS, CDR2 SASEGT. The V and J ends lost 8 bases and 1 base respectively, with 6 bases between them.

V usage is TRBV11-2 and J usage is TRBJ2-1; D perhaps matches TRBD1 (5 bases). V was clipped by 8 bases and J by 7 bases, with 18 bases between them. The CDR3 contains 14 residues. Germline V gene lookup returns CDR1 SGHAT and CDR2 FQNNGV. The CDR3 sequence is CASAQLTAGNEQFF. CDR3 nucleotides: TGTGCCAGCGCGCAACTGACAGCAGGGAATGAGCAGTTCTTC.

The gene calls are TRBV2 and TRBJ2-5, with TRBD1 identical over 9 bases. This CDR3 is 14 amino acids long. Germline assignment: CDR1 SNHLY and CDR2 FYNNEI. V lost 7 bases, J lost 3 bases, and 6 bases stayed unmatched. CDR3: CASKADRGEETQYF. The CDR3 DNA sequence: TGTGCCAGCAAAGCGGACAGGGGCGAAGAGACCCAGTACTTC.

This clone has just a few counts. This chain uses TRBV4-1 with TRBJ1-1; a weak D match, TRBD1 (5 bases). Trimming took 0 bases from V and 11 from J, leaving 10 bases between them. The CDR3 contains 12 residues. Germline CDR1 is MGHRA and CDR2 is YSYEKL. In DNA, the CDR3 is TGCGCCAGCAGCCAAGAGGCAGGGCCTGCTTTCTTT. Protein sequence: CASSQEAGPAFF.

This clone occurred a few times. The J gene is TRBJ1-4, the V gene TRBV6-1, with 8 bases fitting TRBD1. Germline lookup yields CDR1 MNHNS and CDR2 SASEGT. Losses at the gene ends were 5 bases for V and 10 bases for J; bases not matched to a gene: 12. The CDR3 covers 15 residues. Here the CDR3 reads CASSPAEGQVVKLFF. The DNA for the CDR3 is TGTGCCAGCAGTCCCGCGGAGGGACAGGTCGTAAAACTGTTTTTT.

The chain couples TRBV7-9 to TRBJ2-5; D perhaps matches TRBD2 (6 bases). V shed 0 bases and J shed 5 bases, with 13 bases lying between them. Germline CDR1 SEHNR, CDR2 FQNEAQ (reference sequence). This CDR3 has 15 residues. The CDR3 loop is CASSLAGGAPETQYF. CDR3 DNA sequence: TGTGCCAGCAGCTTAGCAGGCGGGGCCCCCGAGACCCAGTACTTC.

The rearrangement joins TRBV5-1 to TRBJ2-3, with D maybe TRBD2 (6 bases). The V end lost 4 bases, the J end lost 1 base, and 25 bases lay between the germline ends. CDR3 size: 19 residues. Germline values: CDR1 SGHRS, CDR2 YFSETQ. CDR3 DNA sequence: TGCGCCAGCAGCGCGGGCAGCCCAAGGACTATTAGGGGCACAGATACGCAGTATTTT. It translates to CASSAGSPRTIRGTDTQYF.

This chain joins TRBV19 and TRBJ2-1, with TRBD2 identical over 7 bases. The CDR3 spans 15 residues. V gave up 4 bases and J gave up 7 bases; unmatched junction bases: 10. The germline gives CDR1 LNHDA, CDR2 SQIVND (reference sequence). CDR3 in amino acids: CASSTLPGGWNEQFF. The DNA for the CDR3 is TGTGCCAGTAGTACCCTCCCGGGAGGTTGGAATGAGCAGTTCTTC.

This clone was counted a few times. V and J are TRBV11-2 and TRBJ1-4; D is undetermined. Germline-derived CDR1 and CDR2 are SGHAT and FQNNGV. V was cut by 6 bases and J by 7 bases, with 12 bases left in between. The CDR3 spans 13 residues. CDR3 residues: CASSSQPGEKLFF. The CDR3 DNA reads TGTGCCAGCAGTTCCCAACCGGGTGAAAAACTGTTTTTT.

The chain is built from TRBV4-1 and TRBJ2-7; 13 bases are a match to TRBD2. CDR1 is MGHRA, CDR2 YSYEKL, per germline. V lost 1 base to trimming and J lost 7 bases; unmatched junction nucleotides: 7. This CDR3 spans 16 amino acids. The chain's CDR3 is CASSQAPGLAGFEQYF. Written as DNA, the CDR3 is TGCGCCAGCAGCCAAGCGCCGGGACTAGCGGGATTTGAGCAGTACTTC.

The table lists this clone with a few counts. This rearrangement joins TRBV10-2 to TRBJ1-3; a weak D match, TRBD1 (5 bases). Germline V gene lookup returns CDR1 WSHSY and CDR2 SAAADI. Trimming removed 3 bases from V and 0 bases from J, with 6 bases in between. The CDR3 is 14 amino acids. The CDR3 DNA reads TGCGCCAGCAGTGAAGGGGTCTCTGGAAACACCATATATTTT. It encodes CASSEGVSGNTIYF.